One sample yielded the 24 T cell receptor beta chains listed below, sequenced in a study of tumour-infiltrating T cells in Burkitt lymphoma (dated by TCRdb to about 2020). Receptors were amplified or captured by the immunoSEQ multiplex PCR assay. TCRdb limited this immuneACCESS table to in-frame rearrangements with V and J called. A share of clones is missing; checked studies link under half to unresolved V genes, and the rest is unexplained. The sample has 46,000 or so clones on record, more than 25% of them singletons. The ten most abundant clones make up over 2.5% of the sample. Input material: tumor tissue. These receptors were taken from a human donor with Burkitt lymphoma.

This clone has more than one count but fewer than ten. The CDR3 DNA sequence: TGTGCCAGCAGCGCCCGAGGTGGGGAGCAGTACTTC. This codes for CASSARGGEQYF. The J gene is TRBJ2-7, the V gene TRBV9; no definite D call. The CDR3 is made up of 12 amino acids. CDR1 SGDLS and CDR2 YYNGEE come from the germline V gene. Trimming took 3 bases from V and 7 from J, leaving 11 bases between them.

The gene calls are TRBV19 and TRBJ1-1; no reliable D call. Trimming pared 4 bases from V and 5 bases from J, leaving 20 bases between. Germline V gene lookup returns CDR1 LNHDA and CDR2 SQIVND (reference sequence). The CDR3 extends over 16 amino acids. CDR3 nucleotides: TGTGCCAGTAGTAAGAGGGCGGAAGGCCCGGGAACTGAAGCTTTCTTT. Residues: CASSKRAEGPGTEAFF.

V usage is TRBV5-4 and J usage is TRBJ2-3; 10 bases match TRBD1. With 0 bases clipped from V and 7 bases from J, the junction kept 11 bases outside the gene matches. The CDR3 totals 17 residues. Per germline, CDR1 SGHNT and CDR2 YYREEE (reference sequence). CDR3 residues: CASSLGQGARVFNTQYF. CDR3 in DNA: TGTGCCAGCAGCTTGGGACAGGGGGCCCGTGTTTTTAATACGCAGTATTTT.

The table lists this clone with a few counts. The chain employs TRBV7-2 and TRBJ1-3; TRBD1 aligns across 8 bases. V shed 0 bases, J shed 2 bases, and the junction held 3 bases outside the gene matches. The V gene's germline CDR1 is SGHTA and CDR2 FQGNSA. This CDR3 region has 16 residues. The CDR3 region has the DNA TGTGCCAGCAGCTTAGCTGGGACAGGAACTGGAAACACCATATATTTT. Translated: CASSLAGTGTGNTIYF.

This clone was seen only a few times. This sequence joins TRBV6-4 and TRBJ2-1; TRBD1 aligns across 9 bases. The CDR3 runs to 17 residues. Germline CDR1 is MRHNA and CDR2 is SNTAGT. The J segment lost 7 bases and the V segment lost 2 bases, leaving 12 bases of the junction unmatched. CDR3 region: CASSDTKTGGGLNEQFF. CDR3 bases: TGTGCCAGCAGTGACACCAAGACAGGGGGGGGTTTAAATGAGCAGTTCTTC.

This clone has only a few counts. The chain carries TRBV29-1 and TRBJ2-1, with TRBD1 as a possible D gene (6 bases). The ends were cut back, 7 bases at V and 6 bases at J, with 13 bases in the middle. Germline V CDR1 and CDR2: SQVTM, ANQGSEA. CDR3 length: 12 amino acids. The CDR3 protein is CSGRQGSNEQFF. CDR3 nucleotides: TGCAGCGGACGGCAGGGGAGCAATGAGCAGTTCTTC.

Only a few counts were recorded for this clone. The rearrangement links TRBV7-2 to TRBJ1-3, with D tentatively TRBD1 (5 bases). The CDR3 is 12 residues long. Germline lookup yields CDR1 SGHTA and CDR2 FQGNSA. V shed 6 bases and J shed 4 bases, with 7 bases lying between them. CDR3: CASSRQGNTIYF. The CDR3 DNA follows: TGTGCCAGCAGTCGACAGGGAAACACCATATATTTT. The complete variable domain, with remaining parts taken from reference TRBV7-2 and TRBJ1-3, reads GAGVSQSPSNKVTEKGKDVELRCDPISGHTALYWYRQSLGQGLEFLIYFQGNSAPDKSGLPSDRFSAERTGGSVSTLTIQRTQQEDSAVYLCASSRQGNTIYFGEGSWLTVV.

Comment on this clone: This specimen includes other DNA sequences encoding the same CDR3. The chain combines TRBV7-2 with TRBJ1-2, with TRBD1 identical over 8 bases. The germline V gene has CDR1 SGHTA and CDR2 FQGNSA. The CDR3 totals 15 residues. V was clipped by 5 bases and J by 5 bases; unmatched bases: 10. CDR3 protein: CASSPRTGLGYGYTF. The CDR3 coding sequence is TGTGCCAGCAGCCCCCGGACAGGGCTCGGGTATGGCTACACCTTC.

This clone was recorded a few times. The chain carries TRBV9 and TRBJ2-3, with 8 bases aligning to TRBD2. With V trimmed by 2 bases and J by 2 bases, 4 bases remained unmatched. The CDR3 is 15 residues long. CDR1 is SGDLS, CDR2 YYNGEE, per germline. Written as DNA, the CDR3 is TGTGCCAGCAGCGTTGGGCGGGGGGCCACAGATACGCAGTATTTT. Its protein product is CASSVGRGATDTQYF.

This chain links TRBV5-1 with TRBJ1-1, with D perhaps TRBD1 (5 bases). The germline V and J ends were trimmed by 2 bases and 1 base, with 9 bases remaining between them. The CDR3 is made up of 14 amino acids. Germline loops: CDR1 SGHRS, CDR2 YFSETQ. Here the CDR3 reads CASSFPTGNTEAFF. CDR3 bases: TGCGCCAGCAGCTTCCCAACAGGGAACACTGAAGCTTTCTTT.

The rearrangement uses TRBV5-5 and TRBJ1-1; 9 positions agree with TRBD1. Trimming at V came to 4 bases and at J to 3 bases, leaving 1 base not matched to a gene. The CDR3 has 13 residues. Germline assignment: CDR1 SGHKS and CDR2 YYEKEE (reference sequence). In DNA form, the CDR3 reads TGTGCCAGCAGCCGGGACAGGGACACTGAAGCTTTCTTT. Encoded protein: CASSRDRDTEAFF.

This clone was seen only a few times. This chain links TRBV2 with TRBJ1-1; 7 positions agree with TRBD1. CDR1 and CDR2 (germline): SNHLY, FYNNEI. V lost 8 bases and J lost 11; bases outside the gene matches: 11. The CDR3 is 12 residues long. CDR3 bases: TGTGCCAGCGCAGGGACAGCTTTCCTTGCTTTCTTT. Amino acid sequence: CASAGTAFLAFF.

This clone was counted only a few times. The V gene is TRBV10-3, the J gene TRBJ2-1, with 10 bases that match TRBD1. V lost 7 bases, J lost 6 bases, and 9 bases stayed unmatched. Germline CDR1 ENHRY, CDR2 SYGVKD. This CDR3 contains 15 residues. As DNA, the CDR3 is TGTGCCATCACCAGGACAGGGGGAATTGGCAATGAGCAGTTCTTC. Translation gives CAITRTGGIGNEQFF.

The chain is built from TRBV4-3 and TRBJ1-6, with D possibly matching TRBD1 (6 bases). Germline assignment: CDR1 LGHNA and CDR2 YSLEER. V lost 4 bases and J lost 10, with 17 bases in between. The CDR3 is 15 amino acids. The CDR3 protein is CASSRYRASTSPLHF. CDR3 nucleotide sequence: TGCGCCAGCAGCCGTTACAGGGCCTCCACGTCACCCCTCCACTTT.

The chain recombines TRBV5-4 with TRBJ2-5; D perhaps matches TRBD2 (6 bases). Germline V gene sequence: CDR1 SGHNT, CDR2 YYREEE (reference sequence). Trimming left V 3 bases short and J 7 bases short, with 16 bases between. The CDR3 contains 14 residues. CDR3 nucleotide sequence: TGTGCCAGCAGCTCCTGGGGGGAACGGGTGACCCAGTACTTC. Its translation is CASSSWGERVTQYF.

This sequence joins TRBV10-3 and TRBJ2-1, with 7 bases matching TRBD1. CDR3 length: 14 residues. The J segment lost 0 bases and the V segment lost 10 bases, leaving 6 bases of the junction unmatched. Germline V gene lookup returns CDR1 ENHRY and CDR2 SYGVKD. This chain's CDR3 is CATNRGISYNEQFF. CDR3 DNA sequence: TGTGCCACGAACAGGGGTATCTCCTACAATGAGCAGTTCTTC.

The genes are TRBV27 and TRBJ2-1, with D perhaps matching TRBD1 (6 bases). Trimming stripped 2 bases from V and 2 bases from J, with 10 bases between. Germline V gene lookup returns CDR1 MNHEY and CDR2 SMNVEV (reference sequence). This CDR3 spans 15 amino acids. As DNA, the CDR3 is TGTGCCAGCAGTTTAGACAGGAACCCCTACAATGAGCAGTTCTTC. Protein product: CASSLDRNPYNEQFF.

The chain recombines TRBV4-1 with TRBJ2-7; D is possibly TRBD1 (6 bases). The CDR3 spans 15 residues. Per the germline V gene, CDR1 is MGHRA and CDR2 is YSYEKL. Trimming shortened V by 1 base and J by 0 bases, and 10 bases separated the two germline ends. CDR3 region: CASSQADRSSYEQYF. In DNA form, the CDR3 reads TGCGCCAGCAGCCAAGCGGACAGAAGCTCCTACGAGCAGTACTTC.

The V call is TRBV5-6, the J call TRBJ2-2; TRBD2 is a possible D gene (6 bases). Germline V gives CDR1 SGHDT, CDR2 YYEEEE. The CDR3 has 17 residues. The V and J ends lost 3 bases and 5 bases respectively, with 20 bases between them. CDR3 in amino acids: CASSYYGGALSTGELFF. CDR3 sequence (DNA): TGTGCCAGCAGCTACTACGGCGGGGCCCTGTCTACCGGGGAGCTGTTTTTT.

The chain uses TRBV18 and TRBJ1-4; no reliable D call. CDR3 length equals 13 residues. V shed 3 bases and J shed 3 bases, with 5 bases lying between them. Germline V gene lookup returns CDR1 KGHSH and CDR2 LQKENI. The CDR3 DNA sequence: TGTGCCAGCTCACCTGGTCCTAATGAAAAACTGTTTTTT. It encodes CASSPGPNEKLFF.

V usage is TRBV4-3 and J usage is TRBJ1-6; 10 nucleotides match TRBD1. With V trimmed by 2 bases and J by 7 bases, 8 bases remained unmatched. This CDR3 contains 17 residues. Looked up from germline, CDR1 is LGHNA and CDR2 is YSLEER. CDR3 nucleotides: TGCGCCAGCAGCCAAACCCTCCGGGACAGGGGAAATTCACCCCTCCACTTT. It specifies CASSQTLRDRGNSPLHF.

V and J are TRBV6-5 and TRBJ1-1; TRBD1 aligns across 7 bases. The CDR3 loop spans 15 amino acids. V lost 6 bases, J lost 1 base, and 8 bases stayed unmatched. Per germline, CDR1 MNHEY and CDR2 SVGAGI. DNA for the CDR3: TGTGCCAGCAGGCCCCAGGGGGTAAGGAACACTGAAGCTTTCTTT. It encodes CASRPQGVRNTEAFF.

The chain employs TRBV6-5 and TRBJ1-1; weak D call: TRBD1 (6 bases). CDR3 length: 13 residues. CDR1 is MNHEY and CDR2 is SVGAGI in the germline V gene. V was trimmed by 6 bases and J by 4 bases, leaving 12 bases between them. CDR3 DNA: TGTGCCAGCAGCTTCCAGGGGCGCACTGAAGCTTTCTTT. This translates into CASSFQGRTEAFF.

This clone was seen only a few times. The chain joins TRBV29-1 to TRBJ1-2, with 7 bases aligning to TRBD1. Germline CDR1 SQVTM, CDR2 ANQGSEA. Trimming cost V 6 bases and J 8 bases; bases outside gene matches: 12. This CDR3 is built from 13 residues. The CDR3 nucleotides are TGCAGCGTGAGGGACAGCCATTGGGGGGGCTACACCTTC. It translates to CSVRDSHWGGYTF.